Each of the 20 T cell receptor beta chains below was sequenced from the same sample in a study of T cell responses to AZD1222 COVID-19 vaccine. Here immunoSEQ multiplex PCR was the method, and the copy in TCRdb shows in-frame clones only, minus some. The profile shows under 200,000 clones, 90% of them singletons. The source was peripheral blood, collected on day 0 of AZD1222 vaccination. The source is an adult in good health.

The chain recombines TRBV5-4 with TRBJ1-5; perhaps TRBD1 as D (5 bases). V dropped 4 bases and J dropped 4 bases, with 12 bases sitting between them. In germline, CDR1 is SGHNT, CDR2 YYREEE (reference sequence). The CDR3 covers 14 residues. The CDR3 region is CASSPAGANQPQHF. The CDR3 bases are TGTGCCAGCAGCCCAGCTGGGGCTAATCAGCCCCAGCATTTT. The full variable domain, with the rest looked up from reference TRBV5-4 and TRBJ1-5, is ETGVTQSPTHLIKTRGQQVTLRCSSQSGHNTVSWYQQALGQGPQFIFQYYREEENGRGNFPPRFSGLQFPNYSSELNVNALELDDSALYLCASSPAGANQPQHFGDGTRLSIL.

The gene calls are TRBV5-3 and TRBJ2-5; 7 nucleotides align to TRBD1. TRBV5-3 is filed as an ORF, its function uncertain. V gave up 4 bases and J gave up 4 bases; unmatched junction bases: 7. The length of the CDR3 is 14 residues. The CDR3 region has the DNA TGTGCCAGAAGCCGTGGACAGGCCCCAGAGACCCAGTACTTC. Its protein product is CARSRGQAPETQYF.

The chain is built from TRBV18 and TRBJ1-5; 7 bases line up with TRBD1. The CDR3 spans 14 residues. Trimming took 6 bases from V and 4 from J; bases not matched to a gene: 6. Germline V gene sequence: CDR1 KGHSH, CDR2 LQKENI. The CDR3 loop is CASSAGTANQPQHF. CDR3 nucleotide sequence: TGTGCCAGCTCGGCCGGGACAGCAAATCAGCCCCAGCATTTT.

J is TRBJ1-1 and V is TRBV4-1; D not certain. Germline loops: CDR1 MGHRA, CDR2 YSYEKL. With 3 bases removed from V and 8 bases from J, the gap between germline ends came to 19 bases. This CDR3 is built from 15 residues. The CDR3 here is CASSHLGVLRIEAFF. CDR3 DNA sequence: TGCGCCAGCAGCCACCTCGGAGTATTGAGGATAGAAGCTTTCTTT.

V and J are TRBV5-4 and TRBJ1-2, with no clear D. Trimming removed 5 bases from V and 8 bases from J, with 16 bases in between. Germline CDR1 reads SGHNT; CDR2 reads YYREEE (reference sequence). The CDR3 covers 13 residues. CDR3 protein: CASRLRGGNGYTF. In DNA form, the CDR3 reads TGTGCCAGCAGGTTGAGAGGTGGAAACGGCTACACCTTC. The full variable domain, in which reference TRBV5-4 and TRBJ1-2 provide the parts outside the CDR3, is ETGVTQSPTHLIKTRGQQVTLRCSSQSGHNTVSWYQQALGQGPQFIFQYYREEENGRGNFPPRFSGLQFPNYSSELNVNALELDDSALYLCASRLRGGNGYTFGSGTRLTVV.

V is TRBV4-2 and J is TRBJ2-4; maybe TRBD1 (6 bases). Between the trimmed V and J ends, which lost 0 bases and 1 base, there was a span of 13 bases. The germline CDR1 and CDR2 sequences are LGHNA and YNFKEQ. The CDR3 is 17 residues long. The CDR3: CASSQDLAGAAKNIQYF. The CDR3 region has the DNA TGTGCCAGCAGCCAAGATCTGGCAGGGGCGGCCAAAAACATTCAGTACTTC.

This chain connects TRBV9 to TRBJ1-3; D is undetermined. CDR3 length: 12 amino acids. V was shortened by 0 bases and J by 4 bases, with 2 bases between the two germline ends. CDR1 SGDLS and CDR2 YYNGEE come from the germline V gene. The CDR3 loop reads CASSVDGNTIYF. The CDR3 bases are TGTGCCAGCAGCGTAGACGGAAACACCATATATTTT. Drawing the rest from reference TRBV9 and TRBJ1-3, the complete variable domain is DSGVTQTPKHLITATGQRVTLRCSPRSGDLSVYWYQQSLDQGLQFLIQYYNGEERAKGNILERFSAQQFPDLHSELNLSSLELGDSALYFCASSVDGNTIYFGEGSWLTVV.

CDR3 DNA: TGTGCCAGTAGGGACAGGGTTACAGGCACTGAAGCTTTCTTT. Its translation: CASRDRVTGTEAFF. The chain combines TRBV19 with TRBJ1-1; 8 bases line up with TRBD1. Germline V gene sequence: CDR1 LNHDA, CDR2 SQIVND (reference sequence). This CDR3 is 14 amino acids long. V lost 6 bases and J lost 4; bases outside the gene matches: 7.

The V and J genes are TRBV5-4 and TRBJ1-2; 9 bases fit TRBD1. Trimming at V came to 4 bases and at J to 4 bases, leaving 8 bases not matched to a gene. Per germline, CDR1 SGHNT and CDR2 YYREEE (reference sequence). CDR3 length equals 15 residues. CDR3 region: CASSLRSTGGYGYTF. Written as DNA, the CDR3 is TGTGCCAGCAGCCTCCGATCGACAGGGGGCTATGGCTACACCTTC.

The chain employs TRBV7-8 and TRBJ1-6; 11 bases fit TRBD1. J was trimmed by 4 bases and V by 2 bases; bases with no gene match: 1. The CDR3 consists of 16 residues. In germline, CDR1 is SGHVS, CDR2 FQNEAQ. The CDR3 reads CASSLRDRGYNSPLHF. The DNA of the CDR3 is TGTGCCAGCAGCTTAAGGGACAGGGGGTATAATTCACCCCTCCACTTT.

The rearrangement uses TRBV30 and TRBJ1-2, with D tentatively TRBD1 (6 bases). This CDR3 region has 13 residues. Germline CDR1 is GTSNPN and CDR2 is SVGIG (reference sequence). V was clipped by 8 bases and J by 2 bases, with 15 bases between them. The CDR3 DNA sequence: TGTGCCCGGCAGGGGAGAGCCAACTATGGCTACACCTTC. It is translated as CARQGRANYGYTF.

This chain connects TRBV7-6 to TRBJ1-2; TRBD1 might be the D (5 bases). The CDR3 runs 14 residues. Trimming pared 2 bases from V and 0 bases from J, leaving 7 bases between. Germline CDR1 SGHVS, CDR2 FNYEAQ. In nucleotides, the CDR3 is TGTGCCAGCAGCTTAAGGGGCGCTAACTATGGCTACACCTTC. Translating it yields CASSLRGANYGYTF.

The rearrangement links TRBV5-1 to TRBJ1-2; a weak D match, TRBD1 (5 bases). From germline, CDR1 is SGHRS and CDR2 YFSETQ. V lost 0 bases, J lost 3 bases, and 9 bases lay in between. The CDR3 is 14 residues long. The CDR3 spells CASSLVAGHYGYTF. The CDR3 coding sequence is TGCGCCAGCAGCTTGGTTGCGGGGCACTATGGCTACACCTTC.

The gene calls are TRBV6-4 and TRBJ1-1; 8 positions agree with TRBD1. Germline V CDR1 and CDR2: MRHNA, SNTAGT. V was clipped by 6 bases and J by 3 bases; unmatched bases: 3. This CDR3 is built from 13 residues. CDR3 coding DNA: TGTGCCAGCAGGGACAGGGATTACACTGAAGCTTTCTTT. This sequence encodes CASRDRDYTEAFF.

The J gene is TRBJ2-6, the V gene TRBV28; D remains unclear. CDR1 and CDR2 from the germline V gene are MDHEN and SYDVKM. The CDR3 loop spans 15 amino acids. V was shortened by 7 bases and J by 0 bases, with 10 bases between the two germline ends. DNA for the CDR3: TGTGCCAGCATGGTCAGCAGCTCTGGGGCCAACGTCCTGACTTTC. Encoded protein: CASMVSSSGANVLTF.

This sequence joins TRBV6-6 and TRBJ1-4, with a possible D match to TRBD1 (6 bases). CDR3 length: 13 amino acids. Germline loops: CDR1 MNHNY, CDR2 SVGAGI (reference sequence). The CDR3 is CVSRGTADEKLFF. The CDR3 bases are TGTGTATCTAGGGGGACGGCTGATGAAAAACTGTTTTTT.

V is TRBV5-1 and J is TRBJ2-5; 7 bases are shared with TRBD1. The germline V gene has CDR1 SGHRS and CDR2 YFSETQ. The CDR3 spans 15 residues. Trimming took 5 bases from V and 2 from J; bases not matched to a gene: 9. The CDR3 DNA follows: TGCGCCAGCAGACTGGGGACAGCCCCTCAAGAGACCCAGTACTTC. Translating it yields CASRLGTAPQETQYF.

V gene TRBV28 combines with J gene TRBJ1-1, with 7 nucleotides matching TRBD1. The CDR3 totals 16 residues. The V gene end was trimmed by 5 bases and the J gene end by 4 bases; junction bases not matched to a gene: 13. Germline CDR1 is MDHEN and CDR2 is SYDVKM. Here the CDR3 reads CASSPRGGDRGTEAFF. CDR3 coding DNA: TGTGCCAGCAGTCCTCGGGGCGGGGACAGAGGCACTGAAGCTTTCTTT.

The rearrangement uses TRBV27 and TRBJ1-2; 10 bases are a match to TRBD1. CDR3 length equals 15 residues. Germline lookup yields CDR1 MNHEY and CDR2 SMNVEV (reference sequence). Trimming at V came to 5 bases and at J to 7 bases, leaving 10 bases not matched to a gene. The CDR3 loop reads CASSPTGGGFLGYTF. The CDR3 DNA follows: TGTGCCAGCAGTCCGACAGGGGGCGGTTTCCTTGGCTACACCTTC.

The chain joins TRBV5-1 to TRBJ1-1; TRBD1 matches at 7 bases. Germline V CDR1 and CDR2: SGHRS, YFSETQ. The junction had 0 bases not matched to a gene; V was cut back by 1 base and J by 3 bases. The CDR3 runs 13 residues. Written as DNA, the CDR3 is TGCGCCAGCAGCTTGACAGGGGACACTGAAGCTTTCTTT. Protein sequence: CASSLTGDTEAFF.